Below, one TCR beta chain is given with its context. Its antigen specificity is not known. Per-base qualities were not stored, and no clone one base away is much larger. Healthy humans were used as donors in the study. This sample is drawn from a study of T cell repertoires and Cas9 in healthy adults listed by TCRdb under 2018. Regarding the research as a whole: SpCas9-reactive T cells were characterized for multi-effector potency, cytotoxicity and lineage determination within the CD4 and CD8 compartments. This study looked at whether people already carry T cell immunity to the Streptococcus pyogenes Cas9 nuclease (SpCas9), the enzyme used in CRISPR gene editing. What the research found in general, with its limitations: In vitro, the proliferation and function of SpCas9-reactive effector T cells were reported to be mitigated by SpCas9-reactive regulatory T cells.

The CDR3 goes from the cysteine to the phenylalanine over 14 residues. Here the CDR3 DNA is all that survives: 42 bases in frame from base 1. CDR1 MNHNY and CDR2 SVGAGI are derived from the germline V gene (reference sequence). Germline trimming: 7 bases from V, 5 bases from J; junction bases outside gene matches: 5. The method behind the library was the immunoSEQ multiplex PCR assay. Sourced from immuneACCESS, this table was stored by TCRdb with only in-frame sequences that have V and J called. A share of the clones is absent; for the studies checked, an unresolved V gene accounts for under half, and the remainder has no known explanation. The sample contains some 15,000 clones, roughly 89% of them found a single time. The leading ten clones occupy 2% to 2.5% of the sample.

The receptor was isolated from a human donor in good health. Sequencing was performed on Tregs (CD4+, CD25+, CD127-, CD137-, CD154-) from PBMCs; culture status not recorded. The V and J segments used are TRBV6-6 and TRBJ1-1; 12 junctional bases match TRBD1. In nucleotide form, the sequence is TGTGCCAGCACCTGGGGACAGGGGGCAACTGAAGCTTTCTTT. It specifies CASTWGQGATEAFF.